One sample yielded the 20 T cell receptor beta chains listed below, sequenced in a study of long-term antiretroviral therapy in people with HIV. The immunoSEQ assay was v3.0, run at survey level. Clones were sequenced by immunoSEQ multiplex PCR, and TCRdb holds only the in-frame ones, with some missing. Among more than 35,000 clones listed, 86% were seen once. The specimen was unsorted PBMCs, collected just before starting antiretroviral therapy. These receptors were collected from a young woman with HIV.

The CDR3: CASRTGVQNAGELFF. The CDR3 DNA reads TGTGCCAGCAGGACAGGGGTCCAGAATGCCGGGGAGCTGTTTTTT. J is TRBJ2-2 and V is TRBV7-2, with TRBD1 identical over 8 bases. Trimming removed 6 bases from V and 6 bases from J; junction bases left unmatched: 9. The CDR3 sequence is 15 residues long. In germline, CDR1 is SGHTA, CDR2 FQGNSA. Using reference TRBV7-2 and TRBJ2-2 for the parts outside the CDR3, the full variable domain is GAGVSQSPSNKVTEKGKDVELRCDPISGHTALYWYRQSLGQGLEFLIYFQGNSAPDKSGLPSDRFSAERTGGSVSTLTIQRTQQEDSAVYLCASRTGVQNAGELFFGEGSRLTVL.

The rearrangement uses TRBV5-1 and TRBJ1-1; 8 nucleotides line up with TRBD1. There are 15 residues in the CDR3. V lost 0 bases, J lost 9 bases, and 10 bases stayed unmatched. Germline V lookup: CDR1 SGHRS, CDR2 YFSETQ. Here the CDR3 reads CASSLGQGANAKAFF. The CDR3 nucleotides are TGCGCCAGCAGCTTGGGGCAGGGGGCGAATGCAAAAGCTTTCTTT.

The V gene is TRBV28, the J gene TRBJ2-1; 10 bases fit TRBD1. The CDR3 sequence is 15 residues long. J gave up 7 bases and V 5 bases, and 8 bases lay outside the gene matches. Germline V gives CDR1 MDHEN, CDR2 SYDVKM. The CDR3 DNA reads TGTGCCAGCAGTCCCCGGGGACAGGGGAGTAATGAGCAGTTCTTC. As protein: CASSPRGQGSNEQFF.

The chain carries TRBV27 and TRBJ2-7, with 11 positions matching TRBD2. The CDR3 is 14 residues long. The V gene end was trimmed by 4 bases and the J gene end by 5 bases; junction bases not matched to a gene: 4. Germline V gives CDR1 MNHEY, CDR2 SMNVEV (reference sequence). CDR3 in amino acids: CASSSLAGEHEQYF. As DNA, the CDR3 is TGTGCCAGCAGTTCACTAGCGGGAGAACACGAGCAGTACTTC.

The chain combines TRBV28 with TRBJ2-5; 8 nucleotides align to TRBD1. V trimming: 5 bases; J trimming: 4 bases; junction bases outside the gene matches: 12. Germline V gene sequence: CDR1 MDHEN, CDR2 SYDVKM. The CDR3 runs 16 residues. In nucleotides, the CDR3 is TGTGCCAGCAGTCCCCTGACAGGGGAGGCGGCAGAGACCCAGTACTTC. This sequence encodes CASSPLTGEAAETQYF.

The CDR3 bases are TGTGCCAGCAGGGTGGAGATGGGGACCGCGGGTTCCTACGAGCAGTACTTC. This encodes CASRVEMGTAGSYEQYF. V gene TRBV5-8 combines with J gene TRBJ2-7; possibly TRBD1 or TRBD2 for D (5 bases each). The CDR3 sequence is 17 residues long. Trimming pared 5 bases from V and 1 base from J, leaving 22 bases between. From germline, CDR1 is SGHTS and CDR2 YDEGEE. Full variable domain (outside the CDR3, taken from reference TRBV5-8 and TRBJ2-7): EAGVTQSPTHLIKTRGQQATLRCSPISGHTSVYWYQQALGLGLQFLLWYDEGEERNRGNFPPRFSGRQFPNYSSELNVNALELEDSALYLCASRVEMGTAGSYEQYFGPGTRLTVT.

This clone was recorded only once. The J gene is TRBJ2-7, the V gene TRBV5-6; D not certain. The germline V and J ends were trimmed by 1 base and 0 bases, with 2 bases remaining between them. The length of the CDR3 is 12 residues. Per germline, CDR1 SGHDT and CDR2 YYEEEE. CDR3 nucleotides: TGTGCCAGCAGCTTGTACTCCTACGAGCAGTACTTC. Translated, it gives CASSLYSYEQYF.

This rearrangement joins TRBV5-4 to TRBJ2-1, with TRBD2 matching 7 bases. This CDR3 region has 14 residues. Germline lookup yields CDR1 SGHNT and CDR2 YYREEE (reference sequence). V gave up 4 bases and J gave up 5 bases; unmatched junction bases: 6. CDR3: CASSPPGTNNEQFF. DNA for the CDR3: TGTGCCAGCAGCCCGCCCGGGACTAACAATGAGCAGTTCTTC.

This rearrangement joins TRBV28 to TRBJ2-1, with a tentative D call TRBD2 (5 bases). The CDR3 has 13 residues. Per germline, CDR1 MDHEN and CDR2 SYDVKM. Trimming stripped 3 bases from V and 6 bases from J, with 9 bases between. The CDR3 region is CASSLGSGNEQFF. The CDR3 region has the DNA TGTGCCAGCAGTTTGGGAAGCGGCAATGAGCAGTTCTTC.

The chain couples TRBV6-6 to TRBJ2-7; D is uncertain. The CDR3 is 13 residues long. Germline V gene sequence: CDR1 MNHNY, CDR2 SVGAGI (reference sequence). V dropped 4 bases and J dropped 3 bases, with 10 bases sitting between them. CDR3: CASSSNRYYEQYF. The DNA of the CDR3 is TGTGCCAGCAGTTCTAATAGGTACTACGAGCAGTACTTC.

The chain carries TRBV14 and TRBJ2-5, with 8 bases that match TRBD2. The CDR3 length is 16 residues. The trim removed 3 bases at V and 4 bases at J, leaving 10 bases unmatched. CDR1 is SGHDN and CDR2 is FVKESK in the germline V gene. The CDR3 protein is CASSQWSGSRVETQYF. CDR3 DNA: TGTGCCAGCAGCCAGTGGAGCGGGAGTAGGGTAGAGACCCAGTACTTC.

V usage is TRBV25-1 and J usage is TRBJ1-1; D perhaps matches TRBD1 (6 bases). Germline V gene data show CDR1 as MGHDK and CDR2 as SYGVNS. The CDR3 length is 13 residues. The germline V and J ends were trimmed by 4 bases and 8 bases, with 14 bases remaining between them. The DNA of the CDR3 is TGTGCCAGCAGTGGGGACACCCCTGCGGAAGCTTTCTTT. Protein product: CASSGDTPAEAFF.

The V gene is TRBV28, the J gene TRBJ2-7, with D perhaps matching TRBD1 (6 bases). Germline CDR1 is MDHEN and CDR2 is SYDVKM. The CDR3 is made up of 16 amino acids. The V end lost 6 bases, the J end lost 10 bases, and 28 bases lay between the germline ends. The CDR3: CASSPLNRDINWGQYF. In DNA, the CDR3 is TGTGCCAGCAGCCCTCTCAACCGGGACATCAACTGGGGTCAGTACTTC.

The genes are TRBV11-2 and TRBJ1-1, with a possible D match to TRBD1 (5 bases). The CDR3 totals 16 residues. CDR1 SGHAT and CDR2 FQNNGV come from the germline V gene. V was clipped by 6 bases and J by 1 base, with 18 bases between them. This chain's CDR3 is CASSLVSGWKNTEAFF. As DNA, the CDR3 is TGTGCCAGCAGTTTGGTTTCAGGGTGGAAGAACACTGAAGCTTTCTTT.

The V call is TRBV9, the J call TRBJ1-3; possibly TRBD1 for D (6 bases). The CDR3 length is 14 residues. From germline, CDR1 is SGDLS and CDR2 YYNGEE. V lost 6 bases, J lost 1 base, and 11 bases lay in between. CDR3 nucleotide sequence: TGTGCCAGCACCGGGGGCCGTTCTGGAAACACCATATATTTT. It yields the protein CASTGGRSGNTIYF.

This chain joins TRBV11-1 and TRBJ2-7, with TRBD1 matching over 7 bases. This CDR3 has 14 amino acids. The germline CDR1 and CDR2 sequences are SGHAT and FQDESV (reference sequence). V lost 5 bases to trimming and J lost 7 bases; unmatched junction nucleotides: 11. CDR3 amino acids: CASSPYRGTGEQYF. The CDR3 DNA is TGTGCCAGCAGCCCATACAGGGGAACGGGTGAGCAGTACTTC.

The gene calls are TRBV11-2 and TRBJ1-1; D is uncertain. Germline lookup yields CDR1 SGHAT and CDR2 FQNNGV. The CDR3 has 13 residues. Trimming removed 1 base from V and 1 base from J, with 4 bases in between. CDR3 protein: CASSLASNTEAFF. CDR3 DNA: TGTGCCAGCAGCTTAGCCTCGAACACTGAAGCTTTCTTT.

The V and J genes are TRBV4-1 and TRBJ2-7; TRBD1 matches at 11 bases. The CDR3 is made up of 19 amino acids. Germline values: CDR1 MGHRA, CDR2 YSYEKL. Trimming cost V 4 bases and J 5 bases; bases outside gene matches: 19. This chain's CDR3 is CASSRKKIGQGQGGDEQYF. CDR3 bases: TGCGCCAGCAGCCGTAAGAAGATTGGTCAGGGACAGGGGGGGGACGAGCAGTACTTC.

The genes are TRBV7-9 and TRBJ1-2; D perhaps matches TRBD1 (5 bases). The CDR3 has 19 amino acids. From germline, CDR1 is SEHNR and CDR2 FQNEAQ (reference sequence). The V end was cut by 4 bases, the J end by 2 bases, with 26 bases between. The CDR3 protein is CASSSIVDRFLSKNYGYTF. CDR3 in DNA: TGTGCCAGCAGCTCGATAGTTGACAGATTCCTAAGTAAAAACTATGGCTACACCTTC. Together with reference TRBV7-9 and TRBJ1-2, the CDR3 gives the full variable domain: DTGVSQNPRHKITKRGQNVTFRCDPISEHNRLYWYRQTLGQGPEFLTYFQNEAQLEKSRLLSDRFSAERPKGSFSTLEIQRTEQGDSAMYLCASSSIVDRFLSKNYGYTFGSGTRLTVV.

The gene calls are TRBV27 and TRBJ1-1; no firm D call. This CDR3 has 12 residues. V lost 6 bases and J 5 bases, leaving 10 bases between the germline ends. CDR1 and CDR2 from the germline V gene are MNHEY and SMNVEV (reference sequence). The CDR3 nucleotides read TGTGCCAGCAGCCGGGGTGGAACTGAAGCTTTCTTT. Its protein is CASSRGGTEAFF.